This T cell receptor beta chain stems from a study of cytomegalovirus exposure and HLA in healthy donors. Trimming took 3 bases from V and 10 from J, leaving 10 bases between them. Germline CDR1 and CDR2: SGDLS and YYNGEE. The CDR3 spans 11 residues. Both 60 Vbeta primers and 13 Jbeta primers went into the PCR. Assay: immunoSEQ multiplex PCR; the TCRdb copy retains only in-frame clones and omits some. This sample has fewer than 90,000 clones; 75% to 80% occur once, and the top ten carry roughly 3.5%. Sequencing was carried out using PBMCs. The clonotype was recovered from a man aged 25-40 years in good health and CMV-seronegative. The chain joins TRBV9 to TRBJ1-2; D is unresolved. The CDR3 sequence is CASSGMESYTF. Written as DNA, the CDR3 is TGTGCCAGCAGCGGAATGGAGTCCTACACCTTC.